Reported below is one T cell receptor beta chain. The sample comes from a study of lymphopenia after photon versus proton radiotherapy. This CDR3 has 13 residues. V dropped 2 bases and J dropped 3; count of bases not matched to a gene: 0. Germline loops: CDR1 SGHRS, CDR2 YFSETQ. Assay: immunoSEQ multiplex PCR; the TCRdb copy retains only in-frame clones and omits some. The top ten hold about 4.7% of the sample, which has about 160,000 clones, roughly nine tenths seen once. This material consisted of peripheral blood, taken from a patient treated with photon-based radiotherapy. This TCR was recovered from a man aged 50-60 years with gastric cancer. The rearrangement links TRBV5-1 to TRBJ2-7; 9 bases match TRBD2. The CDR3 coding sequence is TGCGCCAGCAGCTTTAGCGGGAGCTACGAGCAGTACTTC. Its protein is CASSFSGSYEQYF.